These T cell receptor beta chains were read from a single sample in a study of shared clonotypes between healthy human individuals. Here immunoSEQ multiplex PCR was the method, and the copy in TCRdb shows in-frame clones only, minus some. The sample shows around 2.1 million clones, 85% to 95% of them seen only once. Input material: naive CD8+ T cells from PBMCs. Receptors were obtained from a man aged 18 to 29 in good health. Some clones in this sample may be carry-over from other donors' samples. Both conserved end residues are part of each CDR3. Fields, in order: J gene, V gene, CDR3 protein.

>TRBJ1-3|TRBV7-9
CASSPAAGNTIYF
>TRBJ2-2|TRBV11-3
CASRGSGAGELFF
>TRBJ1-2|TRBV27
CASSPRTGANYGYTF
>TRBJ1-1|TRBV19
CASSIGEITEAFF
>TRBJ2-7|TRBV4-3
CASSHGTSGYEQYF
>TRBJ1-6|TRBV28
CASSLRVYNSPLHF
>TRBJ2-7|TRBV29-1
CSVEDLSGDRGTYEQYF
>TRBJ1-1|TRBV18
CASSPVAGPTEAFF
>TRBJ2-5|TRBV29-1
CSVAGGTARETQYF
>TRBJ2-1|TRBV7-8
CASSFPSGLAGELYNEQFF
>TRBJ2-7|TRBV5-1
CASSYGSFYEQYF
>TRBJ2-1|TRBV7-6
CASSLSGTSGYNEQFF
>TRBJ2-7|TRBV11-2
CASSLGRPRVDSYEQYF
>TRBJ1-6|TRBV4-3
CASSPGGGVSSPLHF
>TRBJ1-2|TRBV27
CASSFPGGGGGYTF
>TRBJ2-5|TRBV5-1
CASSTPLAAGETQYF
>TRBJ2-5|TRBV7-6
CASSPRTGGWETQYF
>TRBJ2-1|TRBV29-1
CSGLGGSSYNEQFF
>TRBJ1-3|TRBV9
CASSVRPDNFSGNTIYF
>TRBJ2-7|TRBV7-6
CASSFNRQGGYEQYF
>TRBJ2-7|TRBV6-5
CATRTRQGFHEQYF
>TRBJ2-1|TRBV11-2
CASSLRLAGGPEQFF
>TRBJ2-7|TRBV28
CASTTPGPLYF
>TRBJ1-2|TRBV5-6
CASSFPGNYGYTF
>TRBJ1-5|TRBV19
CASSIRDRNQPQHF
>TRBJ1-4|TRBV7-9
CASSFSLDRAGEKLFF
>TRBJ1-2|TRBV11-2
CASGAGTGVWYGYTF
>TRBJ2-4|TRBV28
CASSLLTAKNIQYF
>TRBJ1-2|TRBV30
CAWILRGNFYGYTF
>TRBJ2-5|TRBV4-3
CASSQDPRETQYF
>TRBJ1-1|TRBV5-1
CASSYGPGEATEAFF